This entry lists 5 T cell receptor beta chains sequenced from one sample in a study of identical twins. TCRdb re-analysed the 5' RACE reads in MiXCR, keeping a single row per CDR3 protein. Among 650,000 to 800,000 distinct CDR3 sequences listed, more than 6.5% were seen once. The data also belong to a second study, concerning yellow fever vaccine responses in identical twins.

The sequenced material came from PBMCs. These receptors originate from a woman between 18 and 30 years old in good health.

This clonotype has a count of ten or more. The V and J genes are TRBV7-9 and TRBJ1-4; no reliable D call. V was clipped by 4 bases and J by 4 bases, with 13 bases between them. The CDR3 is 15 amino acids. CDR1 and CDR2 from the germline V gene are SEHNR and FQNEAQ (reference sequence). CDR3 in amino acids: CASSSWQEDNEKLFF. The DNA for the CDR3 is TGTGCCAGCAGCTCTTGGCAGGAAGATAATGAAAAACTGTTTTTT.

The chain uses TRBV5-1 and TRBJ2-1, with D maybe TRBD2 (5 bases). The CDR3 is 14 amino acids. V dropped 0 bases and J dropped 7 bases, with 11 bases sitting between them. The germline CDR1 and CDR2 sequences are SGHRS and YFSETQ. This chain's CDR3 is CASSLVRTVNEQFF. Written as DNA, the CDR3 is TGCGCCAGCAGCTTGGTCAGGACTGTGAATGAGCAGTTCTTC.

V gene TRBV19 combines with J gene TRBJ2-3; possibly TRBD2 for D (6 bases). Trimming took off 5 bases at V and 4 bases at J, with 13 bases between the two ends. In germline, CDR1 is LNHDA, CDR2 SQIVND (reference sequence). This CDR3 comprises 14 residues. CDR3 sequence: CASSPTPGADTQYF. The CDR3 nucleotides are TGTGCCAGTAGTCCGACCCCGGGGGCAGATACGCAGTATTTT. Drawing the rest from reference TRBV19 and TRBJ2-3, the complete variable domain is DGGITQSPKYLFRKEGQNVTLSCEQNLNHDAMYWYRQDPGQGLRLIYYSQIVNDFQKGDIAEGYSVSREKKESFPLTVTSAQKNPTAFYLCASSPTPGADTQYFGPGTRLTVL.

This clonotype appeared many times. V gene TRBV7-6 combines with J gene TRBJ2-1; 7 nucleotides align to TRBD1. Trimming cost V 5 bases and J 7 bases; bases outside gene matches: 14. The germline gives CDR1 SGHVS, CDR2 FNYEAQ. This CDR3 is built from 16 residues. Here the CDR3 reads CASSTFEGAKWNEQFF. The CDR3 DNA reads TGTGCCAGCAGCACCTTTGAGGGGGCAAAATGGAATGAGCAGTTCTTC.

The V call is TRBV12-3 or TRBV12-4, the J call TRBJ2-7; D is undetermined. The CDR3 runs to 13 residues. V gave up 6 bases and J gave up 3 bases, with 12 bases separating them. The CDR3 nucleotides are TGTGCCAGCAGGGGCGCAAAGGACTACGAGCAGTACTTC. This codes for CASRGAKDYEQYF.